The 20 T cell receptor beta chains below come from one sample, sequenced in a study of shared clonotypes between healthy human individuals. Sequencing used immunoSEQ multiplex PCR; TCRdb keeps in-frame clones, though not all of them. Among about 460,000 clones listed, roughly three quarters were seen once. Sequencing input: PBMCs. Every receptor here comes from a woman between 35 and 50 years old in good health. Some clones in this sample may be carry-over from other donors' samples.

This clone showed up many times. J is TRBJ1-4 and V is TRBV19; D might be TRBD1 (5 bases). V was cut by 1 base and J by 8 bases, with 14 bases left in between. Germline V gene sequence: CDR1 LNHDA, CDR2 SQIVND (reference sequence). The CDR3 has 15 residues. The CDR3 loop reads CASSIARQGGEKLFF. As DNA, the CDR3 is TGTGCCAGTAGTATAGCCCGCCAGGGTGGAGAAAAACTGTTTTTT. Looking up the rest from reference TRBV19 and TRBJ1-4 gives the full variable domain: DGGITQSPKYLFRKEGQNVTLSCEQNLNHDAMYWYRQDPGQGLRLIYYSQIVNDFQKGDIAEGYSVSREKKESFPLTVTSAQKNPTAFYLCASSIARQGGEKLFFGSGTQLSVL.

The CDR3 bases are TGTGCCAGCAGCTTCCAGCGGGGGATTGAGGCTTTCTTT. It is translated as CASSFQRGIEAFF. The chain carries TRBV7-2 and TRBJ1-1; tentatively, D is TRBD1 (5 bases). Trimming stripped 3 bases from V and 11 bases from J, with 16 bases between. There are 13 residues in the CDR3. Germline values: CDR1 SGHTA, CDR2 FQGNSA.

This clone was recorded a few times. At one of its ends the junction is not consistent with the germline gene, which may arise from a read error. This rearrangement joins TRBV4-2 to TRBJ1-2, with 8 bases identical to TRBD1. This CDR3 contains 17 residues. Germline V gene sequence: CDR1 LGHNA, CDR2 YNFKEQ. This CDR3 is CASSQDGAGGAGYGYAF. CDR3 in DNA: TGTGCCAGCAGCCAAGATGGGGCAGGGGGCGCCGGCTATGGCTACGCCTTC.

The V gene is TRBV9, the J gene TRBJ2-3, with 9 bases lining up with TRBD2. The CDR3 has 17 amino acids. CDR1 and CDR2 from the germline V gene are SGDLS and YYNGEE. After removal of 0 bases from V and 2 bases from J, the junction contained 7 bases not matched to a gene. The DNA of the CDR3 is TGTGCCAGCAGCGTAGAAGGTCTAGCGGGGTTCACAGATACGCAGTATTTT. Translating gives CASSVEGLAGFTDTQYF.

The J gene is TRBJ1-1, the V gene TRBV6-5, with D perhaps matching TRBD1 (5 bases). The ends were cut back, 2 bases at V and 5 bases at J, with 6 bases in the middle. Germline-derived CDR1 and CDR2 are MNHEY and SVGAGI. The CDR3 has 12 residues. DNA for the CDR3: TGTGCCAGCAGTTACGGGGGGACTGAAGCTTTCTTT. Translated, it gives CASSYGGTEAFF.

The table lists this clone with many counts. This CDR3 is also generated by other DNA sequences in the sample. The V call is TRBV29-1, the J call TRBJ2-3; unclear D gene. V was clipped by 4 bases and J by 0 bases, with 14 bases between them. The germline CDR1 and CDR2 sequences are SQVTM and ANQGSEA. The CDR3 consists of 15 residues. CDR3 loop: CSVVLPVTSTDTQYF. CDR3 sequence (DNA): TGCAGCGTTGTCTTGCCGGTAACTAGCACAGATACGCAGTATTTT.

The rearrangement joins TRBV7-9 to TRBJ1-1; D remains unclear. With 8 bases removed from V and 3 bases from J, the gap between germline ends came to 13 bases. The V gene's germline CDR1 is SEHNR and CDR2 FQNEAQ (reference sequence). This CDR3 spans 13 amino acids. The CDR3 sequence is CASGTMGYTEAFF. CDR3 coding DNA: TGTGCCAGCGGTACAATGGGGTACACTGAAGCTTTCTTT.

The genes are TRBV28 and TRBJ2-5; 8 bases agree with TRBD2. Germline V CDR1 and CDR2: MDHEN, SYDVKM. Trimming removed 7 bases from V and 3 bases from J; junction bases left unmatched: 10. This CDR3 has 15 residues. CDR3: CASTKLLAGKETQYF. Written as DNA, the CDR3 is TGTGCCAGCACCAAACTCCTAGCGGGCAAAGAGACCCAGTACTTC. Full variable domain (outside the CDR3, taken from reference TRBV28 and TRBJ2-5): DVKVTQSSRYLVKRTGEKVFLECVQDMDHENMFWYRQDPGLGLRLIYFSYDVKMKEKGDIPEGYSVSREKKERFSLILESASTNQTSMYLCASTKLLAGKETQYFGPGTRLLVL.

The chain employs TRBV7-9 and TRBJ2-7, with 11 bases that match TRBD2. J gave up 6 bases and V 5 bases, and 9 bases lay outside the gene matches. From germline, CDR1 is SEHNR and CDR2 FQNEAQ (reference sequence). CDR3 length: 15 amino acids. The CDR3 sequence: CASSPDLAGGGEQYF. Written as DNA, the CDR3 is TGTGCCAGCAGCCCTGACCTAGCGGGAGGTGGCGAGCAGTACTTC.

The rearrangement links TRBV28 to TRBJ2-1, with 8 bases fitting TRBD1. After removal of 6 bases from V and 5 bases from J, the junction contained 9 bases not matched to a gene. The length of the CDR3 is 15 residues. The germline CDR1 and CDR2 sequences are MDHEN and SYDVKM. The CDR3 sequence is CASSRPGTGNNEQFF. CDR3 sequence (DNA): TGTGCCAGCAGCCGTCCCGGGACAGGTAACAATGAGCAGTTCTTC.

This CDR3 is CASSSFLGAPLDEQYF. For the CDR3, the DNA is TGCGCCAGCAGCTCCTTTTTGGGAGCCCCCCTTGACGAGCAGTACTTC. This sequence joins TRBV4-1 and TRBJ2-7, with a weak D call TRBD2 (5 bases). Germline CDR1 reads MGHRA; CDR2 reads YSYEKL. V was clipped by 5 bases and J by 5 bases, with 22 bases between them. The CDR3 loop spans 16 amino acids.

This clone came up once. The chain joins TRBV7-9 to TRBJ2-7; weak D call: TRBD2 (5 bases). This CDR3 comprises 12 residues. The V gene's germline CDR1 is SEHNR and CDR2 FQNEAQ (reference sequence). Trimming removed 5 bases at V and 3 bases at J, with 8 bases between. In DNA, the CDR3 is TGTGCCAGCAGCCCGGGATTCTACGAGCAGTACTTC. Its protein product is CASSPGFYEQYF.

The CDR3: CASSLGGAEKLFF. The CDR3 DNA is TGTGCCAGCAGCTTAGGGGGAGCCGAAAAACTGTTTTTT. The chain has TRBV11-2 and TRBJ1-4; D is undetermined. V lost 1 base to trimming and J lost 8 bases, with 8 bases between them. Per germline, CDR1 SGHAT and CDR2 FQNNGV. The CDR3 has 13 residues.

The genes are TRBV6-5 and TRBJ2-2; 10 bases fit TRBD1. J gave up 3 bases and V 8 bases, and 6 bases lay outside the gene matches. CDR1 and CDR2 (germline): MNHEY, SVGAGI. The CDR3 consists of 15 residues. The CDR3 loop reads CASASGQGYTGELFF. The CDR3 nucleotides read TGTGCCAGCGCCTCGGGACAGGGGTACACCGGGGAGCTGTTTTTT.

This rearrangement joins TRBV30 to TRBJ1-2; D gene uncertain. Germline V gives CDR1 GTSNPN, CDR2 SVGIG (reference sequence). The CDR3 runs 13 residues. Trimming shortened V by 1 base and J by 4 bases, and 10 bases separated the two germline ends. Written as DNA, the CDR3 is TGTGCCTGGAGTGAAGACGGCTTCTATGGCTACACCTTC. Translation: CAWSEDGFYGYTF.

This clone showed up just once. This chain links TRBV28 with TRBJ2-3; 10 bases match TRBD2. The CDR3 sequence is 12 residues long. Germline values: CDR1 MDHEN, CDR2 SYDVKM. After removal of 10 bases from V and 6 bases from J, the junction contained 4 bases not matched to a gene. CDR3 sequence reads: CATSSGSDTQYF. The CDR3 DNA is TGTGCCACCTCTAGCGGGAGTGATACGCAGTATTTT.

The chain uses TRBV2 and TRBJ2-7; 10 bases align to TRBD1. Losses at the gene ends were 6 bases for V and 0 bases for J; bases not matched to a gene: 5. In germline, CDR1 is SNHLY, CDR2 FYNNEI. CDR3 size: 15 residues. DNA of the CDR3: TGTGCCAGCAGAATTTGGACAGGGGGCTCCTACGAGCAGTACTTC. Its protein is CASRIWTGGSYEQYF.

The rearrangement uses TRBV11-3 and TRBJ1-2, with D uncertain. This CDR3 has 15 amino acids. From germline, CDR1 is SGHNT and CDR2 YENEEA. V shed 6 bases and J shed 3 bases, with 17 bases lying between them. Here the CDR3 DNA reads TGTGCCAGCAGTTATCCCCTAGCCATTGACTATGGCTACACCTTC. Residues: CASSYPLAIDYGYTF.

This clone was recorded only once. A far larger clone is off by one base, so a read error is likely. The CDR3 does not end in the conserved phenylalanine or tryptophan, so this is likely a read error. The chain combines TRBV6-6 with TRBJ1-1; D ambiguous. V was shortened by 5 bases and J by 1 base, with 8 bases between the two germline ends. CDR1 is MNHNY, CDR2 SVGAGI, per germline (reference sequence). The CDR3 has 13 amino acids. CDR3 sequence: CASSRTENTEAFL. The CDR3 DNA is TGTGCCAGCAGTCGAACAGAGAACACTGAAGCTTTCCTT.

The chain has TRBV18 and TRBJ2-7, with a weak D call TRBD2 (5 bases). CDR1 and CDR2 from the germline V gene are KGHSH and LQKENI. The CDR3 has 16 amino acids. V dropped 0 bases and J dropped 2 bases, with 14 bases sitting between them. This CDR3 is CASSPPTEGLPYEQYF. DNA for the CDR3: TGTGCCAGCTCACCACCGACCGAGGGTCTACCCTACGAGCAGTACTTC. Full variable domain (missing parts from reference TRBV18 and TRBJ2-7): NAGVMQNPRHLVRRRGQEARLRCSPMKGHSHVYWYRQLPEEGLKFMVYLQKENIIDESGMPKERFSAEFPKEGPSILRIQQVVRGDSAAYFCASSPPTEGLPYEQYFGPGTRLTVT.